Below are 21 T cell receptor beta chains sequenced from a single sample in a study of blood T cell repertoires in COVID-19. TCRdb's table, derived via immunoSEQ multiplex PCR, lists solely in-frame clones and lacks some. The sample has 180,000 or so clones; 84% are singletons. The sample consisted of PBMCs or T cells enriched from blood (not recorded which). Receptors originate from a man aged 35-49 years who had recovered from COVID-19.

The rearrangement joins TRBV7-2 to TRBJ1-2; D gene unclear. Deletions cut 1 base from V and 1 base from J, with 7 bases between. Germline V gives CDR1 SGHTA, CDR2 FQGNSA. The CDR3 has 14 amino acids. CDR3 in amino acids: CASSLDPSNYGYTF. CDR3 nucleotide sequence: TGTGCCAGCAGCTTAGATCCCAGTAACTATGGCTACACCTTC.

The chain employs TRBV18 and TRBJ2-1; tentatively, D is TRBD2 (5 bases). The ends were cut back, 3 bases at V and 10 bases at J, with 10 bases in the middle. Germline CDR1 KGHSH, CDR2 LQKENI. The CDR3 contains 12 residues. DNA of the CDR3: TGTGCCAGCTCACCGTTCGAGGGCGAGCAGTTCTTC. Translating gives CASSPFEGEQFF.

The chain has TRBV3-1 (or the pseudogene TRBV3-2) and TRBJ2-1; 9 bases are shared with TRBD2. Germline lookup yields CDR1 LGHDT and CDR2 YNNKEL (reference sequence). Losses at the gene ends were 0 bases for V and 4 bases for J; bases not matched to a gene: 10. The CDR3 contains 18 residues. The CDR3 nucleotides are TGTGCCAGCAGCCAAGATTCGTCTAGCGGGGACCTATACAATGAGCAGTTCTTC. This codes for CASSQDSSSGDLYNEQFF.

The chain joins TRBV9 to TRBJ2-1; D is perhaps TRBD2 (6 bases). From germline, CDR1 is SGDLS and CDR2 YYNGEE. This CDR3 comprises 13 residues. V lost 3 bases and J 6 bases, leaving 10 bases between the germline ends. CDR3 region: CASSALASNEQFF. The CDR3, as DNA: TGTGCCAGCAGCGCTCTAGCGAGCAATGAGCAGTTCTTC.

A single count supports this clone. This chain joins TRBV14 and TRBJ1-1, with D unclear. Trimming removed 2 bases from V and 5 bases from J, with 6 bases in between. This CDR3 has 12 amino acids. Per the germline V gene, CDR1 is SGHDN and CDR2 is FVKESK. The CDR3 region has the DNA TGTGCCAGCAGCCAAAGTCAGACTGAAGCTTTCTTT. This sequence encodes CASSQSQTEAFF.

The chain has TRBV5-8 and TRBJ1-1; D is undetermined. This CDR3 spans 15 amino acids. Germline V gives CDR1 SGHTS, CDR2 YDEGEE. V lost 5 bases to trimming and J lost 0 bases, with 14 bases between them. CDR3 coding DNA: TGTGCCAGCAGGTTACCCTTAGAGTTGAACACTGAAGCTTTCTTT. It specifies CASRLPLELNTEAFF.

V and J are TRBV9 and TRBJ2-2; 9 bases fit TRBD1. From germline, CDR1 is SGDLS and CDR2 YYNGEE. This CDR3 spans 15 amino acids. Losses at the gene ends were 4 bases for V and 5 bases for J; bases not matched to a gene: 6. The CDR3 sequence is CASSPRDRETGELFF. CDR3 DNA: TGTGCCAGCAGCCCCCGGGACAGGGAAACCGGGGAGCTGTTTTTT.

The chain couples TRBV7-9 to TRBJ1-3; TRBD1 aligns across 10 bases. CDR1 is SEHNR, CDR2 FQNEAQ, per germline (reference sequence). V lost 4 bases and J lost 2; bases outside the gene matches: 8. The CDR3 is 17 residues long. The CDR3 coding sequence is TGTGCCAGCAGCTCTCCGACCGGGACAGGGGCTGGAAACACCATATATTTT. The encoded protein is CASSSPTGTGAGNTIYF.

V usage is TRBV15 and J usage is TRBJ2-5; D unclear. There are 15 residues in the CDR3. Germline CDR1 LNHNV, CDR2 YYDKDF (reference sequence). V shed 0 bases and J shed 4 bases, with 12 bases lying between them. The CDR3 spells CATSRDLEFIETQYF. In nucleotides, the CDR3 is TGTGCCACCAGCAGAGATTTAGAATTCATAGAGACCCAGTACTTC. Combining the CDR3 with reference TRBV15 and TRBJ2-5 gives the whole variable domain DAMVIQNPRYQVTQFGKPVTLSCSQTLNHNVMYWYQQKSSQAPKLLFHYYDKDFNNEADTPDNFQSRRPNTSFCFLDIRSPGLGDTAMYLCATSRDLEFIETQYFGPGTRLLVL.

V usage is TRBV5-4 and J usage is TRBJ2-1, with D perhaps TRBD1 (6 bases). The CDR3 extends over 15 amino acids. Trimming shortened V by 0 bases and J by 7 bases, and 14 bases separated the two germline ends. The germline V gene encodes CDR1 SGHNT and CDR2 YYREEE (reference sequence). CDR3 bases: TGTGCCAGCAGCTTGGCTAGAACAGGGTGGAATGAGCAGTTCTTC. It translates to CASSLARTGWNEQFF.

The chain carries TRBV2 and TRBJ1-5; D is ambiguous. CDR3 length: 14 residues. The germline V gene encodes CDR1 SNHLY and CDR2 FYNNEI. Between the trimmed V and J ends, which lost 4 bases and 1 base, there was a span of 8 bases. Here the CDR3 DNA reads TGTGCCAGCAGTGCAGACATGAGCAATCAGCCCCAGCATTTT. Amino acid sequence: CASSADMSNQPQHF.

This clone was found once. The gene calls are TRBV19 and TRBJ1-1; 9 bases align to TRBD1. The CDR3 covers 14 residues. CDR1 is LNHDA, CDR2 SQIVND, per germline (reference sequence). Trimming cost V 3 bases and J 2 bases; bases outside gene matches: 1. CDR3 in amino acids: CASSITGGNTEAFF. The DNA for the CDR3 is TGTGCCAGTAGTATTACAGGGGGCAACACTGAAGCTTTCTTT.

The gene calls are TRBV6-4 and TRBJ1-1, with 11 bases aligning to TRBD1. With V trimmed by 3 bases and J by 7 bases, 7 bases remained unmatched. The germline CDR1 and CDR2 sequences are MRHNA and SNTAGT. This CDR3 is built from 15 residues. DNA of the CDR3: TGTGCCAGCAGTGAGGATGGGACAGGGGGTGATGAAGCTTTCTTT. Protein product: CASSEDGTGGDEAFF.

The chain links TRBV2 to TRBJ2-5; TRBD1 is a possible D gene (6 bases). Looked up from germline, CDR1 is SNHLY and CDR2 is FYNNEI. The germline V and J ends were trimmed by 6 bases and 4 bases, with 9 bases remaining between them. The CDR3 extends over 12 amino acids. CDR3 residues: CASRGALETQYF. The DNA for the CDR3 is TGTGCCAGCAGGGGGGCCCTAGAGACCCAGTACTTC. Full variable domain (missing parts from reference TRBV2 and TRBJ2-5): EPEVTQTPSHQVTQMGQEVILRCVPISNHLYFYWYRQILGQKVEFLVSFYNNEISEKSEIFDDQFSVERPDGSNFTLKIRSTKLEDSAMYFCASRGALETQYFGPGTRLLVL.

The sample holds one count of this clone. The chain combines TRBV10-3 with TRBJ2-2; 12 nucleotides match TRBD2. From germline, CDR1 is ENHRY and CDR2 SYGVKD. The CDR3 sequence is 16 residues long. V shed 4 bases and J 6 bases; nucleotides not matched to a gene: 6. CDR3 nucleotides: TGTGCCATCAGTGCCTCTAGCGGGGGGGCCGCCGGGGAGCTGTTTTTT. Translating it yields CAISASSGGAAGELFF.

This rearrangement joins TRBV28 to TRBJ1-5, with 7 positions matching TRBD1. Germline CDR1 reads MDHEN; CDR2 reads SYDVKM. V shed 3 bases and J 7 bases; nucleotides not matched to a gene: 6. The CDR3 contains 14 residues. CDR3 in amino acids: CASSLQGGGQPQHF. The CDR3, as DNA: TGTGCCAGCAGTTTGCAGGGGGGCGGACAGCCCCAGCATTTT.

The chain recombines TRBV19 with TRBJ1-3; D not certain. The V end lost 5 bases, the J end lost 2 bases, and 4 bases lay between the germline ends. Germline CDR1 LNHDA, CDR2 SQIVND (reference sequence). This CDR3 is 12 amino acids long. In nucleotides, the CDR3 is TGTGCCAGTAGTGGCCCTGGAAACACCATATATTTT. Its translation: CASSGPGNTIYF.

The count of this clone is one. The chain recombines TRBV2 with TRBJ1-2; D gene ambiguous. V was clipped by 0 bases and J by 1 base, with 6 bases between them. Per the germline V gene, CDR1 is SNHLY and CDR2 is FYNNEI. This CDR3 contains 14 residues. DNA for the CDR3: TGTGCCAGCAGTGAAGCTCAGTATAACTATGGCTACACCTTC. Translating it yields CASSEAQYNYGYTF. Looking up the rest from reference TRBV2 and TRBJ1-2 gives the full variable domain: EPEVTQTPSHQVTQMGQEVILRCVPISNHLYFYWYRQILGQKVEFLVSFYNNEISEKSEIFDDQFSVERPDGSNFTLKIRSTKLEDSAMYFCASSEAQYNYGYTFGSGTRLTVV.

This chain uses TRBV6-5 with TRBJ1-6; D perhaps matches TRBD1 (5 bases). Germline V CDR1 and CDR2: MNHEY, SVGAGI. The CDR3 runs 16 residues. V dropped 2 bases and J dropped 5 bases, with 13 bases sitting between them. CDR3 region: CASSYRGPGNNSPLHF. The CDR3 DNA reads TGTGCCAGCAGTTACAGGGGCCCGGGTAATAATTCACCCCTCCACTTT.

The rearrangement links TRBV9 to TRBJ1-2; D is possibly TRBD1 (5 bases). The V gene's germline CDR1 is SGDLS and CDR2 YYNGEE. The CDR3 is 17 residues long. With 0 bases removed from V and 1 base from J, the gap between germline ends came to 16 bases. The CDR3 sequence is CASSVGVGGIDNYGYTF. The CDR3 bases are TGTGCCAGCAGCGTAGGTGTCGGGGGGATTGATAACTATGGCTACACCTTC.

The V gene is TRBV21-1, the J gene TRBJ1-5; the DNA was not compared with TRBD1, the D call given in the table. TRBV21-1 is a listed pseudogene. The CDR3 extends over 15 amino acids. The CDR3 DNA reads TGTGCCAGCAGCGTAACGGGGACAGAAAGTCAGCCCCAGCATTTT. It encodes CASSVTGTESQPQHF.